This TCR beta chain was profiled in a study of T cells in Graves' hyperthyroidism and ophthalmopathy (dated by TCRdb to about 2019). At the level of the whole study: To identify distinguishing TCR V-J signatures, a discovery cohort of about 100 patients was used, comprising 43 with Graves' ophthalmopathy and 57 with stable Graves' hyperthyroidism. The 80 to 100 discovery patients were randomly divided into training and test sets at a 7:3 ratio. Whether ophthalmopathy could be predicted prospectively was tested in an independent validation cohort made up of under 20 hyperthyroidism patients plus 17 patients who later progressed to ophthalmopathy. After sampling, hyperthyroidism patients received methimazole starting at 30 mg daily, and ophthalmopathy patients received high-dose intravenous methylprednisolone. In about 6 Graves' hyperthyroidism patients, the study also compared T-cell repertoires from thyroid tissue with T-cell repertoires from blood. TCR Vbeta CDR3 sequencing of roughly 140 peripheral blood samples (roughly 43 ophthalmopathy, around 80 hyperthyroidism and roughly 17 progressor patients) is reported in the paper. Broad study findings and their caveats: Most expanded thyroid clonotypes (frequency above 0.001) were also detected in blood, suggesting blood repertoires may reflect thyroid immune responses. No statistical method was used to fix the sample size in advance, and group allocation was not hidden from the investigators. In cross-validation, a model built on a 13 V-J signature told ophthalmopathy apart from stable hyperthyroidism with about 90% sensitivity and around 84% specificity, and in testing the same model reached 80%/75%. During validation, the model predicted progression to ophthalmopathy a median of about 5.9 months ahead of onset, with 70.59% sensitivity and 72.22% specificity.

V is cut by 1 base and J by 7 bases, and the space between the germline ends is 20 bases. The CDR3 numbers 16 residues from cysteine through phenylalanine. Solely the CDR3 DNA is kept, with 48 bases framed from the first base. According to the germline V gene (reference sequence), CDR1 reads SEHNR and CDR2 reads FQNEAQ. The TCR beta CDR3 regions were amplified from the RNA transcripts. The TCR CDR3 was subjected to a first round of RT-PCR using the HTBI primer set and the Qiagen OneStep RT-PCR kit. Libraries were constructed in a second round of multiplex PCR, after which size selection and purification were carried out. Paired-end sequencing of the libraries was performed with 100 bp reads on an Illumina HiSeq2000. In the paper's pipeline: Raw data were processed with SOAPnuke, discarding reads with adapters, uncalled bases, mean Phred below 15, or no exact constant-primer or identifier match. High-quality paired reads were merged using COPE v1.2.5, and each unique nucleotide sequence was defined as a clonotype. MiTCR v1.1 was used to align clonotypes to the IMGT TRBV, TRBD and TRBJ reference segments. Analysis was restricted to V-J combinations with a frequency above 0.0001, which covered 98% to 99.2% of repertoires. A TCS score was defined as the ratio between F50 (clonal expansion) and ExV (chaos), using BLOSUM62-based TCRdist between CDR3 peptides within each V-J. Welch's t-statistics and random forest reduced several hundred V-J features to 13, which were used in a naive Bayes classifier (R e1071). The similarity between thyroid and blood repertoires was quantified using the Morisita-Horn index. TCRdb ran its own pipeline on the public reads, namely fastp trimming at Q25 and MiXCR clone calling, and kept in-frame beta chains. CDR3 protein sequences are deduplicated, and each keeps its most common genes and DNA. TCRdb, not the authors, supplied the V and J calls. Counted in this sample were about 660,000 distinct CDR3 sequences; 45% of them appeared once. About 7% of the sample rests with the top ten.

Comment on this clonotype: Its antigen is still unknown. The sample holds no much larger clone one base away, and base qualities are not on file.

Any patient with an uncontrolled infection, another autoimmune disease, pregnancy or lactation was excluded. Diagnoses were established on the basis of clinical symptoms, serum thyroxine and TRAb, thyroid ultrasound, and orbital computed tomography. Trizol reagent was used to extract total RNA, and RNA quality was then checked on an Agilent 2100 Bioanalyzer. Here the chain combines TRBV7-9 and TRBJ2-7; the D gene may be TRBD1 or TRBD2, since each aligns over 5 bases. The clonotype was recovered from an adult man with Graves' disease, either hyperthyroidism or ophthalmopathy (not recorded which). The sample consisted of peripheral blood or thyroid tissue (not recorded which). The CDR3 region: CASSLGPLGPVLEQYF. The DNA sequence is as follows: TGTGCCAGCAGCTTAGGCCCCCTGGGACCTGTCTTAGAGCAGTACTTC.